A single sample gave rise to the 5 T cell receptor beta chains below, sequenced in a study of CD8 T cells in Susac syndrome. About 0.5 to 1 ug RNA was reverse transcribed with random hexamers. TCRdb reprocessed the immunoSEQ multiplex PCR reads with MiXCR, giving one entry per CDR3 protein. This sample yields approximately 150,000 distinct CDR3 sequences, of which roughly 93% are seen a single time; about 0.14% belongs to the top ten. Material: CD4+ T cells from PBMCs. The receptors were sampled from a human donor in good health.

The CDR3 nucleotides read TGTGCCAGCAGCGTCTCTAGCACAGATACGCAGTATTTT. This codes for CASSVSSTDTQYF. V is TRBV9 and J is TRBJ2-3; the D is unclear. There are 13 residues in the CDR3. Germline assignment: CDR1 SGDLS and CDR2 YYNGEE. Trimming removed 2 bases at V and 0 bases at J, with 4 bases between.

In DNA form, the CDR3 reads TGTGCCAGCAGCGTAGATCGGGGGAGCTACAATGAGCAGTTCTTC. This translates into CASSVDRGSYNEQFF. This chain links TRBV9 with TRBJ2-1; tentative D call: TRBD2 (6 bases). CDR1 is SGDLS and CDR2 is YYNGEE in the germline V gene. The V gene lost 0 bases and the J gene lost 3 bases, with 10 bases spanning the gap. There are 15 residues in the CDR3.

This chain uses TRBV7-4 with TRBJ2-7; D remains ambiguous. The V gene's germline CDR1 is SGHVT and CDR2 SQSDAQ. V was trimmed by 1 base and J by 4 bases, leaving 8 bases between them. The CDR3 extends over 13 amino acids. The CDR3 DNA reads TGTGCCAGCAGCTTAGGGATTCCTTACGAGCAGTACTTC. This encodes CASSLGIPYEQYF.

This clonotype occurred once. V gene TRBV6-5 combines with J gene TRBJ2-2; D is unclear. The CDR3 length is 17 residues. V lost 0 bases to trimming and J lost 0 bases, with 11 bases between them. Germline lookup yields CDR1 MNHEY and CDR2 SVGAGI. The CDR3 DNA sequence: TGTGCCAGCAGTTACTCATATACAGTTTCGAACACCGGGGAGCTGTTTTTT. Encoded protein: CASSYSYTVSNTGELFF.

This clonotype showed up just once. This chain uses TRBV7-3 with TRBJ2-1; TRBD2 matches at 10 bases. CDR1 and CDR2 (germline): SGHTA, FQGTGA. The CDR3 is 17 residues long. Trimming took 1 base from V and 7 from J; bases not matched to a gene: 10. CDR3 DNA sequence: TGTGCCAGCAGCTTAAGGGCGGGGAGCGGGGGGGTTAATGAGCAGTTCTTC. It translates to CASSLRAGSGGVNEQFF.